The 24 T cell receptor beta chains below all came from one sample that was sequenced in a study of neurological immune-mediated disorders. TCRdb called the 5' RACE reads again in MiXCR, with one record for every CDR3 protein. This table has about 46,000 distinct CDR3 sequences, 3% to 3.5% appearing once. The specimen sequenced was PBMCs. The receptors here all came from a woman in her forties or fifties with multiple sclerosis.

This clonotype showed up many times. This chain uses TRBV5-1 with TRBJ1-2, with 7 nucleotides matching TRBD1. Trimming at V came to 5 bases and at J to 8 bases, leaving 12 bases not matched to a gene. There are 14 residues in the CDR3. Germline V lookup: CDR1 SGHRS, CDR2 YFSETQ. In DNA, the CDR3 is TGCGCCAGCAGATACGACAGGGCCTTTCCGGGCTACACCTTC. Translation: CASRYDRAFPGYTF.

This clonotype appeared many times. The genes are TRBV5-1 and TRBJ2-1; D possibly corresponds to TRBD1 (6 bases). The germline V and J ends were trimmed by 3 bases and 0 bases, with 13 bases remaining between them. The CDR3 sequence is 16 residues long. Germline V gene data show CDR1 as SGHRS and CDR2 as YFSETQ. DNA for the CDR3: TGCGCCAGCAGCTACTTTATGGGGGCCTCCTACAATGAGCAGTTCTTC. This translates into CASSYFMGASYNEQFF.

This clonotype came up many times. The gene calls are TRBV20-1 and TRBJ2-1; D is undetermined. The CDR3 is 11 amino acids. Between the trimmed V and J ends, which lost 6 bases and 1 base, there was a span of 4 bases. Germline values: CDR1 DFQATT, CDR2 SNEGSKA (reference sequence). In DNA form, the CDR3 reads TGCAGTGCGTATTCCTACAATGAGCAGTTCTTC. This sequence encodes CSAYSYNEQFF.

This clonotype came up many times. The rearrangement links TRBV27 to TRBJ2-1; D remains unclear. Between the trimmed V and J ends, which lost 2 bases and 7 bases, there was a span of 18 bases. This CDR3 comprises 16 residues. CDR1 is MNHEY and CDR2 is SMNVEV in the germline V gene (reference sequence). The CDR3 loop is CASSLNSVGSRNEQFF. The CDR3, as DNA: TGTGCCAGCAGTTTAAATTCGGTCGGTAGCCGGAATGAGCAGTTCTTC.

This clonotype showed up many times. The CDR3 DNA follows: TGTGCCAGCAGCCTAACGGGACTAGGAAACACCATATATTTT. Residues: CASSLTGLGNTIYF. The chain combines TRBV27 with TRBJ1-3; possibly TRBD1 for D (5 bases). The CDR3 runs to 14 residues. V was pared by 6 bases and J by 4 bases, with 13 bases between. Per the germline V gene, CDR1 is MNHEY and CDR2 is SMNVEV (reference sequence).

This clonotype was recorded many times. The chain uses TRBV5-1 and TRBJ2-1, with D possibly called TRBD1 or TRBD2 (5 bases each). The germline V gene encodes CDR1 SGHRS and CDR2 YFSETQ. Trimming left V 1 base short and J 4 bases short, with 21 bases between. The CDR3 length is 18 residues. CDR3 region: CASSLTRGKGPGYNEQFF. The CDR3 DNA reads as TGCGCCAGCAGCTTGACTAGGGGCAAGGGACCAGGATACAATGAGCAGTTCTTC.

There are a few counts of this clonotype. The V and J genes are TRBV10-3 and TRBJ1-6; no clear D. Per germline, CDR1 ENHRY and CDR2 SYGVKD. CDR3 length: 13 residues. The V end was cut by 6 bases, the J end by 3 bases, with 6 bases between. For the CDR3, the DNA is TGTGCCATCAGCCGGGACTATAATTCACCCCTCCACTTT. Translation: CAISRDYNSPLHF.

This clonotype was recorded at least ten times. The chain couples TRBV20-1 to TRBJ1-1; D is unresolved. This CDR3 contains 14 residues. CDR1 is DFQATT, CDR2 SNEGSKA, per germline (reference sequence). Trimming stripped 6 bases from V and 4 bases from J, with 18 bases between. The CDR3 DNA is TGCAGTGCCAGACCGGGAGGGCGCGGCACTGAAGCTTTCTTT. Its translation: CSARPGGRGTEAFF.

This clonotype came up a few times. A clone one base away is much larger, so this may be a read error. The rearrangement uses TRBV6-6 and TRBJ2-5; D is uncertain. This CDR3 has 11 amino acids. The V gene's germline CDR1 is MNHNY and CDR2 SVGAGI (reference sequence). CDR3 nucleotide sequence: TGTGCCAGCAGTTCGACTGAGAACCAGTACTTC. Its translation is CASSSTENQYF.

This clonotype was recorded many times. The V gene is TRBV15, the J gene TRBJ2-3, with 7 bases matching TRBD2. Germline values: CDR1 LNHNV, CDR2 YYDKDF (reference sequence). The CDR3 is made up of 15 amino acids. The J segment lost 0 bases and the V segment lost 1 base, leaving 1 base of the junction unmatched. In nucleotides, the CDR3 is TGTGCCACCAGCAGAGGACTAGCCAGCACAGATACGCAGTATTTT. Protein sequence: CATSRGLASTDTQYF.

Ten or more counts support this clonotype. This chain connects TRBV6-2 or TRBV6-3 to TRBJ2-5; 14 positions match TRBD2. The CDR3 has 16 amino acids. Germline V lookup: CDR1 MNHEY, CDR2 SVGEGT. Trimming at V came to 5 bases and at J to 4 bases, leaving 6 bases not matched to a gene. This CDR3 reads CASSPGTSGGGETQYF. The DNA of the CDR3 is TGTGCCAGCAGTCCCGGGACTAGCGGGGGAGGAGAGACCCAGTACTTC.

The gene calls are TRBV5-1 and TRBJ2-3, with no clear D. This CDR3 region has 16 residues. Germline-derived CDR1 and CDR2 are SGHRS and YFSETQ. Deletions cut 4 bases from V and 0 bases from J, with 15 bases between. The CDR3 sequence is CASSIPLARSTDTQYF. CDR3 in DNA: TGCGCCAGCAGCATCCCGCTGGCGCGGAGCACAGATACGCAGTATTTT.

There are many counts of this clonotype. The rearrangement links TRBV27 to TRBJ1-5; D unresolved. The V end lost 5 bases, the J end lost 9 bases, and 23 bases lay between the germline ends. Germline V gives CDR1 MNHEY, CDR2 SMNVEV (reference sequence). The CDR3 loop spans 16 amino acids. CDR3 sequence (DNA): TGTGCCAGCAGTCCAGGACCGGACCCCAAATTATCGCCCCAGCATTTT. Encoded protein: CASSPGPDPKLSPQHF.

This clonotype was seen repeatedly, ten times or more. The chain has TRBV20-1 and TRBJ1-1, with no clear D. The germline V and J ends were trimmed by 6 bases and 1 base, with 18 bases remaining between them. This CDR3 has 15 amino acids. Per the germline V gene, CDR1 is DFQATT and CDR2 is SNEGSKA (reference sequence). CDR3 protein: CSATRATWGNTEAFF. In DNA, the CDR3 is TGCAGTGCCACCCGGGCCACGTGGGGGAACACTGAAGCTTTCTTT.

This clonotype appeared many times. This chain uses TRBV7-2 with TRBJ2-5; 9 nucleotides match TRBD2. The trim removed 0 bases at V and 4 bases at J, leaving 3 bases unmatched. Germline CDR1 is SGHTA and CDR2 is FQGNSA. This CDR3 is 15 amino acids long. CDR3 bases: TGTGCCAGCAGCTTAGCCCGCGGGAGGGGAGAGACCCAGTACTTC. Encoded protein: CASSLARGRGETQYF.

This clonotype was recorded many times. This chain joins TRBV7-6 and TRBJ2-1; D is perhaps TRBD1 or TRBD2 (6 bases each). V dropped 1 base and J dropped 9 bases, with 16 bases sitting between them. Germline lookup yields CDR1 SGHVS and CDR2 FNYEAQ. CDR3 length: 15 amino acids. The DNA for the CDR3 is TGTGCCAGCAGCTTAGGTTGGGGGGCGCAGGGTGAGCAGTTCTTC. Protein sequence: CASSLGWGAQGEQFF.

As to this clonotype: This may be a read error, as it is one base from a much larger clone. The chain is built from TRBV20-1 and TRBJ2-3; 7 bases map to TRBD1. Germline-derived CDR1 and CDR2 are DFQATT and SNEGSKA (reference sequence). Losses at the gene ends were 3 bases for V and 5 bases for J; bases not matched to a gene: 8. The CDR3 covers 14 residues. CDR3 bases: TGCAGTGCTAGGGTGGCAGGGGGTGGAGATACGCAGTATTTT. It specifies CSARVAGGGDTQYF.

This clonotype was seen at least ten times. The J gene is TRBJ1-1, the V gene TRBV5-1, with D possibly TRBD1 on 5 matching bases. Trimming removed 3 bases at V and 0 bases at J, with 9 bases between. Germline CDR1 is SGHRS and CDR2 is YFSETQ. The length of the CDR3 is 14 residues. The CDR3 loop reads CASSYGAMNTEAFF. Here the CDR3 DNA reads TGCGCCAGCAGCTACGGGGCTATGAACACTGAAGCTTTCTTT.

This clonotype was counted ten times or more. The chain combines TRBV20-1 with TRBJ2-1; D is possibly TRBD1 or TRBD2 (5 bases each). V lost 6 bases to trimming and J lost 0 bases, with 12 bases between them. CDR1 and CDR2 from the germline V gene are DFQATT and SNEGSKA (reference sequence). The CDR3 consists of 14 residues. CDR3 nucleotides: TGCAGTGCCAGGGACGGCAGCTCCTACAATGAGCAGTTCTTC. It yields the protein CSARDGSSYNEQFF.

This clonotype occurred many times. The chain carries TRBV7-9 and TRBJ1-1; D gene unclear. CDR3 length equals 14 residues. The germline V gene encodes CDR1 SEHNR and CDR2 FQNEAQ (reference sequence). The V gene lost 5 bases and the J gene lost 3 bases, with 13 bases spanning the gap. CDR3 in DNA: TGTGCCAGCAGCGTTCGAGAGAAGGACACTGAAGCTTTCTTT. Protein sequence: CASSVREKDTEAFF.

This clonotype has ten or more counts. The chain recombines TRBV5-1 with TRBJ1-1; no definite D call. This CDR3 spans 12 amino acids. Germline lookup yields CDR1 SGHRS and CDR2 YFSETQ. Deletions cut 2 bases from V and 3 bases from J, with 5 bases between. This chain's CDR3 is CASSFEDTEAFF. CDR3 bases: TGCGCCAGCAGCTTTGAGGACACTGAAGCTTTCTTT.

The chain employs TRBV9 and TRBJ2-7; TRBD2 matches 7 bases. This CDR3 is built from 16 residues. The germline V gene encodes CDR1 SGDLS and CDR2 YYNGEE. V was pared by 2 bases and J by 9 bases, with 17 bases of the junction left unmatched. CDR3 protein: CASSVLSGGFPEAQYF. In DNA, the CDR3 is TGTGCCAGCAGCGTCTTATCGGGAGGCTTCCCTGAAGCGCAGTACTTC.

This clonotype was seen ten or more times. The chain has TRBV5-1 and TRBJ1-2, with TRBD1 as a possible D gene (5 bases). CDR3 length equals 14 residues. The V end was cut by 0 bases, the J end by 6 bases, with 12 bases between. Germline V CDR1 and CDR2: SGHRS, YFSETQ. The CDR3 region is CASSLAYDSDGYTF. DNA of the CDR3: TGCGCCAGCAGCTTGGCGTACGACAGCGATGGCTACACCTTC.

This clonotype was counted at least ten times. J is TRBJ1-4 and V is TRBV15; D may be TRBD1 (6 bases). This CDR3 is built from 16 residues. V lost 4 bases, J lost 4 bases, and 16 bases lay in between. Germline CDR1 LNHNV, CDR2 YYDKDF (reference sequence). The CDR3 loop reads CATSTLGGTLNEKLFF. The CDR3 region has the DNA TGTGCCACCAGCACTCTAGGGGGGACGCTTAATGAAAAACTGTTTTTT.